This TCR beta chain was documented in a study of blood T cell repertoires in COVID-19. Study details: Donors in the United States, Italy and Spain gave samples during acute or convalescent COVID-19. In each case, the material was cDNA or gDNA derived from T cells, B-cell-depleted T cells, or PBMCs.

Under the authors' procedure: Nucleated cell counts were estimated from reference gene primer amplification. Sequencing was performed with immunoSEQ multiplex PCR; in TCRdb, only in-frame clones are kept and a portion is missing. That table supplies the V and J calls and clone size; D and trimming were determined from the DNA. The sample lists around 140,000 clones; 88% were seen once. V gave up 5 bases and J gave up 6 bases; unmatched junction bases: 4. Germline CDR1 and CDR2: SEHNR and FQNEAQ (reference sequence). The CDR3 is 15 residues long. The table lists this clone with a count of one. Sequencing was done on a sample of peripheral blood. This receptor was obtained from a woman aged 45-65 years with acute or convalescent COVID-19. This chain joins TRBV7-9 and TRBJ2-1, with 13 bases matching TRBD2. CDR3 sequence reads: CASSVLAGGPNEQFF. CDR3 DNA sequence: TGTGCCAGCAGCGTACTAGCGGGGGGGCCCAATGAGCAGTTCTTC. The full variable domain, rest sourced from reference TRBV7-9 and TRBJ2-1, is DTGVSQNPRHKITKRGQNVTFRCDPISEHNRLYWYRQTLGQGPEFLTYFQNEAQLEKSRLLSDRFSAERPKGSFSTLEIQRTEQGDSAMYLCASSVLAGGPNEQFFGPGTRLTVL.